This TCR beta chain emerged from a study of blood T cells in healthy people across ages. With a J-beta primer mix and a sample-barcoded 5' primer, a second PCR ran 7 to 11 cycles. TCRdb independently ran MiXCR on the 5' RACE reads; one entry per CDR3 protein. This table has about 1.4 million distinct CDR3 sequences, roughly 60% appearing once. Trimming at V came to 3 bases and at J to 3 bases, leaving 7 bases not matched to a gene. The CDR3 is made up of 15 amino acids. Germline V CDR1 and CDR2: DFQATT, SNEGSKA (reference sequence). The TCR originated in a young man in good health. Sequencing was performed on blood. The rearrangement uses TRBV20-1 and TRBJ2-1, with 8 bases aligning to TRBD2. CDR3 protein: CSASPGLVVYNEQFF. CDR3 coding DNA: TGCAGTGCTAGTCCGGGACTAGTGGTCTACAATGAGCAGTTCTTC.